The clone carrying this T cell receptor beta chain occurred many times. No antigen is known for it. The CDR3 is 14 residues long. V lost 6 bases and J lost 3, with 12 bases in between. The V gene's germline CDR1 is SGHNT and CDR2 YENEEA. This entry is derived from a study of sequential checkpoint blockade in melanoma. At the level of the study: Arm A got nivolumab then ipilimumab; arm B the reverse, 1:1. Both treatment sequences were followed by maintenance nivolumab. Whole-study findings and limits: Mutational load did not correlate with tumor T-cell fraction or clonality.

Measured with immunoSEQ multiplex PCR; TCRdb has only the in-frame clones, and not every one. In the table there are approximately 2,700 clones, around a fifth of which are singletons. Treatment in this sample: randomized to nivolumab then ipilimumab (arm A) or the reverse (arm B). Sequencing used tumor tissue (inferred from file names), obtained from a patient given nivolumab and ipilimumab in sequence. The clonotype originates from a human donor with melanoma. The rearrangement links TRBV11-3 to TRBJ1-5; D unclear. This CDR3 reads CASSSGNTNQPQHF. The CDR3, as DNA: TGTGCCAGCAGTTCCGGGAACACCAATCAGCCCCAGCATTTT.